Listed below are T cell receptor beta chains from one sample, sequenced in a study of blood T cell repertoires in COVID-19. This table comes from immunoSEQ multiplex PCR, and its TCRdb copy is limited to in-frame clones, with some not included. The sample holds approximately 290,000 clones; 80% to 90% are singletons and the top ten take 4% to 4.5%. Material: PBMCs or T cells enriched from blood (not recorded which). The receptors stem from a woman in her twenties or thirties who had recovered from COVID-19. Both conserved end residues are part of each CDR3. A D gene is named only where the DNA matches it firmly. Size tells how often a clone was seen (once, few, many) or the class of an expanded clone, and some rows leave it out.

V: TRBV18
D: TRBD2
size: .
J: TRBJ2-3
CDR3: CASSAGTKSRDTQYF
DNA: TGTGCCAGCTCAGCCGGGACTAAAAGCAGGGATACGCAGTATTTT

V: TRBV7-9
D: TRBD1
size: .
J: TRBJ2-5
CDR3: CASSQDRGGETQYF
DNA: TGTGCCAGCAGCCAAGACAGGGGAGGTGAGACCCAGTACTTC

V: TRBV7-9
D: TRBD1
size: .
J: TRBJ1-1
CDR3: CASHRGKVGSTEAFF
DNA: TGTGCCAGCCACAGGGGCAAGGTCGGGAGCACTGAAGCTTTCTTT

V: TRBV25-1
D: TRBD1
size: .
J: TRBJ1-5
CDR3: CASSVGQGRQPQHF
DNA: TGTGCCAGCAGTGTTGGACAGGGGAGGCAGCCCCAGCATTTT

V: TRBV6-5
D: TRBD1
size: .
J: TRBJ1-1
CDR3: CASRQGFSEAFF
DNA: TGTGCCAGTAGACAGGGGTTTAGTGAAGCTTTCTTT

V: TRBV4-2
D: .
size: once
J: TRBJ1-5
CDR3: CASSQAGGGLYSNQPQHF
DNA: TGTGCCAGCAGCCAAGCCGGGGGGGGGTTATATAGCAATCAGCCCCAGCATTTT

V: TRBV10-3
D: TRBD2
size: .
J: TRBJ2-7
CDR3: CAISVGGSYEQYF
DNA: TGTGCCATCAGTGTGGGGGGGTCCTACGAGCAGTACTTC

V: TRBV2
D: .
size: .
J: TRBJ1-1
CDR3: CASSETRSDTEAFF
DNA: TGTGCCAGCAGTGAAACCAGGTCGGACACTGAAGCTTTCTTT

V: TRBV18
D: .
size: .
J: TRBJ1-4
CDR3: CASSSPGQGNEKLFF
DNA: TGTGCCAGCTCATCACCGGGCCAGGGGAATGAAAAACTGTTTTTT

V: TRBV18
D: TRBD1
size: few
J: TRBJ1-3
CDR3: CASSPTGAGNTIYF
DNA: TGTGCCAGCTCGCCCACAGGGGCTGGAAACACCATATATTTT

V: TRBV19
D: .
size: .
J: TRBJ2-7
CDR3: CASSRTSGTTNYEQYF
DNA: TGTGCCAGTAGTAGAACGTCCGGGACAACCAACTACGAGCAGTACTTC